The rows below give T cell receptor beta chains drawn from one sample of a study of precursors of human CD4 cytotoxic T cells. TCRdb used MiXCR to reprocess the reads, holding one entry per CDR3 protein. Here the sample spans fewer than 850 distinct CDR3 sequences, around 20% being singletons. Sequencing was performed on memory CD4+ T cells from blood (PBMCs). Receptors originate from a human donor in good health. Each CDR3 is given with its conserved first and last residue. The order of the fields is clone size, V gene, D gene, J gene, CDR3 DNA, CDR3 protein. The D gene is left open where the match is weak. Part of the rows lack a size; the others show once, few, many or a class for expanded clones.

>large|TRBV5-5|-|TRBJ2-1
TGTGCCAGCAGGTCGGGGCTATCCGGAGCGGGCTACAATGAGCAGTTCTTC
CASRSGLSGAGYNEQFF
>large|TRBV24-1|TRBD1|TRBJ2-3
TGTGCCACCAGTGACCAGGACAGGGGAAAGGATACGCAGTATTTT
CATSDQDRGKDTQYF
>-|TRBV2|TRBD2|TRBJ2-1
TGTGCCAGCAGTTTAGCGGGAGGGCCTCAGAATGAGCAGTTCTTC
CASSLAGGPQNEQFF
>large|TRBV3-1|-|TRBJ2-5
TGTGCCAGCAGCCAAGAGTGGTCAGAGACCCAGTACTTC
CASSQEWSETQYF
>-|TRBV12-3/TRBV12-4|-|TRBJ1-4
TGTGCCAGCAGTTTCTGGCGGAATAATGAAAAACTGTTTTTT
CASSFWRNNEKLFF
>few|TRBV5-5|TRBD2|TRBJ2-7
TGTGCCAGCAGCCCTAACCTATCACCCCTAGCGGGGGCTTCCTACGAGCAGTACTTC
CASSPNLSPLAGASYEQYF
>large|TRBV5-6|TRBD1|TRBJ2-5
TGTGCCAGCAGGAGGACAGGGCAACCAGAGACCCAGTACTTC
CASRRTGQPETQYF
>-|TRBV6-5|TRBD1|TRBJ2-7
TGTGCCAGCAGTTACTTACAGGGGGCAAAGTACGAGCAGTACTTC
CASSYLQGAKYEQYF
>-|TRBV19|TRBD1|TRBJ2-1
TGTGCCACTAGACAGGGTCCTGTAAATGAGCAGTTCTTC
CATRQGPVNEQFF
>-|TRBV7-9|TRBD2|TRBJ2-7
TGTGCCAGCAGCTTAGTGGGACTAGGAAAGTACGAGCAGTACTTC
CASSLVGLGKYEQYF
>-|TRBV2|-|TRBJ2-3
TGTGCCAGCAGTGAGATCACAGATACGCAGTATTTT
CASSEITDTQYF
>large|TRBV29-1|TRBD1|TRBJ1-4
TGCAGCGTTGAAGGGACAGGGGATAATGAAAAACTGTTTTTT
CSVEGTGDNEKLFF
>-|TRBV6-4|-|TRBJ1-1
TGTGCCAGCACCTTTACAGGGAACACTGAAGCTTTCTTT
CASTFTGNTEAFF
>large|TRBV6-5|-|TRBJ2-7
TGTGCCAGCAGCGTCCAGAGCTCCTACGAGCAGTACTTC
CASSVQSSYEQYF
>few|TRBV29-1|-|TRBJ1-1
TGCAGCGTTGAGGAGGTGAACACTGAAGCTTTCTTT
CSVEEVNTEAFF
>-|TRBV12-3/TRBV12-4|-|TRBJ1-1
TGTGCCAGCAGTTCAAGGACGGAGAACACTGAAGCTTTCTTT
CASSSRTENTEAFF
>few|TRBV7-3|TRBD2|TRBJ2-2
TGTGCCAGCAGCTTAGCGGGAGTAGGGACCGGGGAGCTGTTTTTT
CASSLAGVGTGELFF
>large|TRBV5-6|-|TRBJ2-1
TGTGCCAGCAGCTCAGGACCGAGCTCCTACAATGAGCAGTTCTTC
CASSSGPSSYNEQFF
>hyperexpanded|TRBV15|-|TRBJ1-6
TGTGCCACCAGCAGAGTTTCCTATAATTCACCCCTCCACTTT
CATSRVSYNSPLHF
>-|TRBV5-1|TRBD2|TRBJ2-2
TGCGCCAGCAGCCCAGAAGGTCGGGAGGCCGGGGAGCTGTTTTTT
CASSPEGREAGELFF
>-|TRBV7-2|-|TRBJ2-5
TGTGCCAGCAGCTCCGGACTCCTCGTAGTGGAGACCCAGTACTTC
CASSSGLLVVETQYF
>large|TRBV30|-|TRBJ1-2
TGTGCCTGGAGGGCATGGGATGGCTACACCTTC
CAWRAWDGYTF
>few|TRBV12-3/TRBV12-4|-|TRBJ2-2
TGTGCCAGCAGTTTATTAGGTTCCGGGGAGCTGTTTTTT
CASSLLGSGELFF
>large|TRBV11-2|TRBD1|TRBJ1-2
TGTGCCAGCAGGCGTCACAGGGGTGATAACTATGGCTACACCTTC
CASRRHRGDNYGYTF
>few|TRBV11-2|-|TRBJ2-5
TGTGCCAGCAGCTTGAATTACGGGGAGACCCAGTACTTC
CASSLNYGETQYF
>large|TRBV6-5|-|TRBJ1-5
TGTGCCAGCAGCCTCTCAGGTGATATCAGCCCCCAGCATTTT
CASSLSGDISPQHF